What follows is one TCR beta chain and its context. The antigen remains undetermined. The sample is drawn from a study of OX40 agonist ivuxolimab in advanced cancers. Findings of the study overall: In the expanded peripheral T cells, antigen specificity was never determined.

Only in-frame clones appear in the TCRdb table, and some are missing; sequencing was by immunoSEQ multiplex PCR. The sample holds about 50,000 clones, approximately 86% seen once. The CDR3 covers 16 residues. Germline CDR1 and CDR2: SNHLY and FYNNEI. V was clipped by 2 bases and J by 5 bases; unmatched bases: 10. The J gene is TRBJ1-2, the V gene TRBV2; 8 nucleotides match TRBD1. This clonotype was sampled from an adult with an advanced solid tumor such as melanoma, head and neck, liver or kidney cancer. The sequencing used CD4+ or CD8+ T cells sorted from blood, collected in a trial of the OX40 agonist ivuxolimab. Here the CDR3 reads CASSESSGGTLYGYTF. DNA for the CDR3: TGTGCCAGCAGTGAAAGCTCAGGGGGCACTTTGTATGGCTACACCTTC.